This TCR beta chain derives from a study of blood T cell repertoires in COVID-19. For the study at large: Spain, Italy and the United States supplied samples that represented acute and convalescent COVID-19. T cells, B-cell-depleted T cells, or PBMCs provided the cDNA or gDNA that served as material.

As originally analysed: Amplified reference gene primers provided the basis for estimating nucleated cell counts. Method: immunoSEQ multiplex PCR; TCRdb's copy keeps in-frame clones and lacks some. The DNA gave D and trimming, while V, J and clone size come from that table. The data hold about 360,000 clones, with approximately 86% observed a single time. The receptor was derived from a human donor in a cohort sampled during active COVID-19. The specimen sequenced was peripheral blood.

CDR3 in amino acids: CAWNDRGRGNTEAFF. For the CDR3, the DNA is TGTGCCTGGAACGACAGGGGGCGAGGGAACACTGAAGCTTTCTTT. The rearrangement links TRBV30 to TRBJ1-1, with 10 bases matching TRBD1. The germline gives CDR1 GTSNPN, CDR2 SVGIG (reference sequence). CDR3 length equals 15 residues. Trimming at V came to 4 bases and at J to 1 base, leaving 6 bases not matched to a gene.